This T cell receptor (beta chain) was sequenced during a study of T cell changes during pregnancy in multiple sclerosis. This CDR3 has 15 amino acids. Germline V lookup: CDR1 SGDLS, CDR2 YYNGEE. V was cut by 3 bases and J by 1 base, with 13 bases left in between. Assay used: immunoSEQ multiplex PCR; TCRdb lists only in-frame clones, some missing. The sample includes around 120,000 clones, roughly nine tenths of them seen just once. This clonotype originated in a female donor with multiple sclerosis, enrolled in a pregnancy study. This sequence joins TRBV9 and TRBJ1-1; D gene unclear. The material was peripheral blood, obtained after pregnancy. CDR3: CASSEENTWNTEAFF. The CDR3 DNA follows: TGTGCCAGCAGCGAGGAGAACACATGGAACACTGAAGCTTTCTTT.